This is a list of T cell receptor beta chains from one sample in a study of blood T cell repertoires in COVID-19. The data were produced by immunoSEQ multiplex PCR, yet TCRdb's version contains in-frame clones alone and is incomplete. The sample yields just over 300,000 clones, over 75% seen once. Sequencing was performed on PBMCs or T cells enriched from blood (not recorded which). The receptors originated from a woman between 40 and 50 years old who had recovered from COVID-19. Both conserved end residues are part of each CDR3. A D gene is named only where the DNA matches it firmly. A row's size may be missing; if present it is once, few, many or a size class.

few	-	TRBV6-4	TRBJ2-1	CASSDSQTGFNEQFF	TGTGCCAGCAGTGACTCCCAAACAGGTTTTAATGAGCAGTTCTTC
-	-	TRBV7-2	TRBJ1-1	CASSYIWQNTEAFF	TGTGCCAGCAGCTACATCTGGCAGAACACTGAAGCTTTCTTT
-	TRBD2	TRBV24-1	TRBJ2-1	CATSDSGTSGRSRGEQFF	TGTGCCACCAGTGATTCTGGGACTAGCGGGAGGTCGAGGGGTGAGCAGTTCTTC
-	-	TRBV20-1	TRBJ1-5	CSASEPGGEPQHF	TGCAGTGCTAGTGAACCCGGGGGGGAGCCCCAGCATTTT
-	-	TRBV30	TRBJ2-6	CAWSPWPVGANVLTF	TGTGCCTGGAGTCCCTGGCCTGTCGGGGCCAACGTCCTGACTTTC
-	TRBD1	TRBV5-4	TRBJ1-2	CASSFEGGDGYTF	TGTGCCAGCAGCTTCGAAGGGGGCGATGGCTACACCTTC
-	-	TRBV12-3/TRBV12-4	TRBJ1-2	CASSFTQGYGYTF	TGTGCCAGCAGTTTTACACAGGGTTATGGCTACACCTTC
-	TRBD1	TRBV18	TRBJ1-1	CASSPSGGSTEAFF	TGTGCCAGCTCACCGTCAGGGGGTTCGACTGAAGCTTTCTTT
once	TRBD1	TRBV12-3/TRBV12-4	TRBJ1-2	CASNRQGLDGYTF	TGTGCCAGCAATCGACAGGGCCTCGATGGCTACACCTTC
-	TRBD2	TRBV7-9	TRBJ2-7	CASSLGDPVTSGVSYEQYF	TGTGCCAGCAGCTTAGGAGACCCCGTCACTAGCGGGGTCTCCTACGAGCAGTACTTC
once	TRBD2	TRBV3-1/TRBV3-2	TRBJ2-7	CASSSGLAGYYEQYF	TGTGCCAGCAGCTCCGGACTAGCGGGCTACTACGAGCAGTACTTC
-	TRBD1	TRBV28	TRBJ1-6	CASSPGTETNSPLHF	TGTGCCAGCAGTCCAGGGACAGAAACGAATTCACCCCTCCACTTT
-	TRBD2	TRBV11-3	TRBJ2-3	CASSLDPTSGFTDTQYF	TGTGCCAGCAGCTTAGATCCGACTAGCGGGTTCACAGATACGCAGTATTTT
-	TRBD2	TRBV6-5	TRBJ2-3	CASRPAGGGKYF	TGTGCCAGCAGACCCGCGGGGGGAGGAAAGTATTTT
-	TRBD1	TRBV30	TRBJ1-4	CAWNGRGQGNEKLFF	TGTGCCTGGAACGGCCGGGGACAGGGTAATGAAAAACTGTTTTTT
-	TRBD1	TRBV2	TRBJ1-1	CASSETGLMNTEAFF	TGTGCCAGCAGCGAGACAGGGCTTATGAACACTGAAGCTTTCTTT
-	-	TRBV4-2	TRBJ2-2	CASSPLDGSGELFF	TGTGCCAGCAGCCCCCTTGACGGGAGCGGGGAGCTGTTTTTT
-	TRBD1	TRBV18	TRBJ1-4	CASSPGTGGGPNEKLFF	TGTGCCAGCTCACCGGGGACAGGCGGTGGCCCCAATGAAAAACTGTTTTTT
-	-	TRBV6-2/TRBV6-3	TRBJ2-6	CASSQDSGANVLTF	TGTGCCAGCAGTCAGGATTCTGGGGCCAACGTCCTGACTTTC
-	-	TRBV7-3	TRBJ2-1	CASSLGGTPSYNEQFF	TGTGCCAGCAGCTTAGGGGGGACCCCCTCCTACAATGAGCAGTTCTTC
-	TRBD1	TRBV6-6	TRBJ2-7	CASSRPTGESSYEQYF	TGTGCCAGCAGCAGACCTACAGGGGAGAGCTCCTACGAGCAGTACTTC
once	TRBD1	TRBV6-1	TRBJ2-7	CASSDHRGAYEQYF	TGTGCCAGCAGTGACCACAGGGGCGCCTACGAGCAGTACTTC
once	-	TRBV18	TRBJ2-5	CASSPASAEETQYF	TGTGCCAGCTCACCGGCGTCAGCGGAAGAGACCCAGTACTTC
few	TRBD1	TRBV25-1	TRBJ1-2	CASSGRDSRNYGYTF	TGTGCCAGCAGTGGCCGGGACAGCCGCAACTATGGCTACACCTTC
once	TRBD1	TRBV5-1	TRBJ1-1	CASSLEGAGITEAFF	TGCGCCAGCAGCTTGGAGGGGGCGGGTATTACTGAAGCTTTCTTT
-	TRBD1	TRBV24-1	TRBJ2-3	CATSTDRADTQYF	TGTGCCACCAGCACAGACAGGGCAGATACGCAGTATTTT
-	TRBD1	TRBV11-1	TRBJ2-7	CASSPGTGPYEQYF	TGTGCCAGCAGCCCGGGGACAGGGCCCTACGAGCAGTACTTC
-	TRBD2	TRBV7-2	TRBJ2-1	CASSLRLAGGFDEQFF	TGTGCCAGCAGCCTGAGACTAGCGGGGGGGTTCGATGAGCAGTTCTTC
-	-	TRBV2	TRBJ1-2	CASSPSANYGYTF	TGTGCCAGCAGCCCCTCGGCTAACTATGGCTACACCTTC
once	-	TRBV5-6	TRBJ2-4	CASATRAGDIQYF	TGTGCCAGCGCCACCCGCGCAGGGGACATTCAGTACTTC
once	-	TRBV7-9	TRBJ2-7	CASSSRQSSLHEQYF	TGTGCCAGCAGCTCACGACAGTCATCGCTTCACGAGCAGTACTTC
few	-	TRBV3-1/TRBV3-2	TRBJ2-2	CASSQEKLTGELFF	TGTGCCAGCAGCCAAGAGAAACTCACCGGGGAGCTGTTTTTT
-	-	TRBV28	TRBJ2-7	CASSLSRAPLYEQYF	TGTGCCAGCAGTTTGAGCAGGGCCCCACTCTACGAGCAGTACTTC
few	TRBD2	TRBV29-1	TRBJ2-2	CSVDGGVNTGELFF	TGCAGCGTTGACGGGGGGGTGAACACCGGGGAGCTGTTTTTT
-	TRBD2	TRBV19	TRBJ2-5	CASSINPAGGETQYF	TGTGCCAGTAGTATTAACCCAGCGGGAGGGGAGACCCAGTACTTC
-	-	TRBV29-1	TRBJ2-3	CSRRDEATDTQYF	TGCAGCCGGAGGGACGAAGCTACAGATACGCAGTATTTT
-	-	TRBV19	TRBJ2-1	CASSSGLASYNEQFF	TGTGCCAGTAGTTCGGGACTGGCCTCCTACAATGAGCAGTTCTTC
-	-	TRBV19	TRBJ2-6	CASSITGANVLTF	TGTGCCAGTAGTATCACTGGGGCCAACGTCCTGACTTTC
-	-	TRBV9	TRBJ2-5	CASSATGVQETQYF	TGTGCCAGCAGCGCCACGGGGGTCCAAGAGACCCAGTACTTC
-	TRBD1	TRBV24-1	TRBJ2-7	CATSDPRQGPYEQYF	TGTGCCACCAGTGACCCCCGACAGGGTCCCTACGAGCAGTACTTC
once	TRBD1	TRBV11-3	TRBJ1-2	CASSLNAGGLSYGYTF	TGTGCCAGCAGCTTAAACGCAGGGGGCTTAAGCTATGGCTACACCTTC
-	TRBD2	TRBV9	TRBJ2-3	CASSVVAGTNTQYF	TGTGCCAGCAGCGTAGTAGCGGGAACGAATACGCAGTATTTT
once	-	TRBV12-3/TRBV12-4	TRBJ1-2	CASSSSVEGTF	TGTGCCAGCAGTTCTTCAGTGGAGGGCACCTTC
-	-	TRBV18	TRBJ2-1	CASSRTGESYNEQFF	TGTGCCAGCTCACGAACGGGAGAGTCCTACAATGAGCAGTTCTTC
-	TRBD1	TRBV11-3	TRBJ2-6	CASSTGTGTSGANVLTF	TGTGCCAGCAGCACCGGGACAGGCACCTCTGGGGCCAACGTCCTGACTTTC
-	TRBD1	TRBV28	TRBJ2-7	CASSPTGFSSYEQYF	TGTGCCAGCAGCCCGACAGGGTTTAGCTCCTACGAGCAGTACTTC
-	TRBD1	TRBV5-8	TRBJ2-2	CASRRDRPVLTGELFF	TGTGCCAGCCGCCGGGACAGGCCTGTCTTGACCGGGGAGCTGTTTTTT
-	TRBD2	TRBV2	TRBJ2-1	CASRDPLAGGPRNNEQFF	TGTGCCAGCAGAGATCCTCTAGCGGGAGGACCACGAAACAATGAGCAGTTCTTC
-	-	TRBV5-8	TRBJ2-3	CASSSSGQLGADTQYF	TGTGCCAGCAGCTCATCAGGACAGCTTGGCGCAGATACGCAGTATTTT
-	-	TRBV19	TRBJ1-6	CASSIGGNSPLHF	TGTGCCAGTAGTATTGGAGGGAATTCACCCCTCCACTTT
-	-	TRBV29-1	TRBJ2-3	CSVESGDKPPDTQYF	TGCAGCGTCGAATCAGGGGACAAACCCCCAGATACGCAGTATTTT
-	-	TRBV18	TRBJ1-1	CASSPPPGTEAFF	TGTGCCAGCTCACCACCGCCGGGGACTGAAGCTTTCTTT
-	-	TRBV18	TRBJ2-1	CASSPAIYNEQFF	TGTGCCAGCTCACCAGCTATCTACAATGAGCAGTTCTTC
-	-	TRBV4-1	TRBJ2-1	CASSQAGLVLDEQFF	TGCGCCAGCAGCCAAGCGGGACTCGTCCTCGATGAGCAGTTCTTC